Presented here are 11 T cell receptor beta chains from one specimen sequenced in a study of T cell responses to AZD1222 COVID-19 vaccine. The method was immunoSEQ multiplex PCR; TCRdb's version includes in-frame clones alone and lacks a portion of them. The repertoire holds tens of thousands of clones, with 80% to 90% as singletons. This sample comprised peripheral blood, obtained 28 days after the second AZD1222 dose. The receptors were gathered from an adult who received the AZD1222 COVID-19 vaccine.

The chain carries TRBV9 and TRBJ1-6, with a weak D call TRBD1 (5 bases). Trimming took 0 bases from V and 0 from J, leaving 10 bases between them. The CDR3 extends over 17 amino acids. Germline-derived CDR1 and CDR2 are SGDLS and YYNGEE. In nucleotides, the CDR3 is TGTGCCAGCAGCGTAGCGGGGGGGAGCTCCTATAATTCACCCCTCCACTTT. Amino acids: CASSVAGGSSYNSPLHF.

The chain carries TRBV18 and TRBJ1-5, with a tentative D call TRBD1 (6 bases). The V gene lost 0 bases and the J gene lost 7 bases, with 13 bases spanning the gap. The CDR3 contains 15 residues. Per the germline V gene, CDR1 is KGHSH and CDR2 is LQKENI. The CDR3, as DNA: TGTGCCAGCTCACCACCGGGGGGGCAGGGGCAGCCCCAGCATTTT. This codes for CASSPPGGQGQPQHF.

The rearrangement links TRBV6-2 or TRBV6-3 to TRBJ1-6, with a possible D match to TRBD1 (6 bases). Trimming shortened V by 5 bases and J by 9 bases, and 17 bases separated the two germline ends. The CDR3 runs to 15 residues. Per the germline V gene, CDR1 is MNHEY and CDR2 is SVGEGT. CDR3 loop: CASSLRQAMGSPLHF. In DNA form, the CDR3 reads TGTGCCAGCAGTCTAAGACAGGCTATGGGTTCACCCCTCCACTTT.

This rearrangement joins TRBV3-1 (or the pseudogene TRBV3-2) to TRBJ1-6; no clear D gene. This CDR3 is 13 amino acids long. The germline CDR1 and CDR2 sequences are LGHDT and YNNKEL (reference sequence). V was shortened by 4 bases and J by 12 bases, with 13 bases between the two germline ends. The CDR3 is CASSRATGGPLHF. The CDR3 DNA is TGTGCCAGCAGCCGCGCGACGGGAGGACCCCTCCACTTT.

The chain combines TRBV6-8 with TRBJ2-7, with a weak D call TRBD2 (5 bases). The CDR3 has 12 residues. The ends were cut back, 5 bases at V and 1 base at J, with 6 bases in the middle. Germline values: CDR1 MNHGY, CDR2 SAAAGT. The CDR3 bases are TGTGCCAGCAGTGGGGAGTCCTACGAGCAGTACTTC. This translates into CASSGESYEQYF.

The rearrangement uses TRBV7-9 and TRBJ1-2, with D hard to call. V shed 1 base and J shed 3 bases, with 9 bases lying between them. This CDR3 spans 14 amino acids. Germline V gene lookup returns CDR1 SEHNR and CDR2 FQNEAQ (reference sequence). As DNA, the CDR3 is TGTGCCAGCAGCTTAGGGGGAGCTCACTATGGCTACACCTTC. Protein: CASSLGGAHYGYTF. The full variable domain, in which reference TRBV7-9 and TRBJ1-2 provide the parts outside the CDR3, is DTGVSQNPRHKITKRGQNVTFRCDPISEHNRLYWYRQTLGQGPEFLTYFQNEAQLEKSRLLSDRFSAERPKGSFSTLEIQRTEQGDSAMYLCASSLGGAHYGYTFGSGTRLTVV.

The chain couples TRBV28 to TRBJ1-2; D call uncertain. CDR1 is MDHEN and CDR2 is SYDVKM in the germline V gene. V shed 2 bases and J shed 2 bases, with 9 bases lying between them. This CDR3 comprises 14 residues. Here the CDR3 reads CASSLVAENYGYTF. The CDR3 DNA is TGTGCCAGCAGTTTAGTGGCAGAAAACTATGGCTACACCTTC.

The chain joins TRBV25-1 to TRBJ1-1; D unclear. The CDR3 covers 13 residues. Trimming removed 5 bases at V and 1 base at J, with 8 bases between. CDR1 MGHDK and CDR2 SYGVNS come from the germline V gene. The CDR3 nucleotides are TGTGCCAGCAGTTCCAAAGGGAACACTGAAGCTTTCTTT. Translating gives CASSSKGNTEAFF.

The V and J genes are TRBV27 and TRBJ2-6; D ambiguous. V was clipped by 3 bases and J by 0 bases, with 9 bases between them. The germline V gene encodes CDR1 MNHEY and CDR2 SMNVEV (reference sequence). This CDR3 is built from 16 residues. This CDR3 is CASSFHGLSGANVLTF. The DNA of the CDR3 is TGTGCCAGCAGTTTCCACGGGCTCTCTGGGGCCAACGTCCTGACTTTC.

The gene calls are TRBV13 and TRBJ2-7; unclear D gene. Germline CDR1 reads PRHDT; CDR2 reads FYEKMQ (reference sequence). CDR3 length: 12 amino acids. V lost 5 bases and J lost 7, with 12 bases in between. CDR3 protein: CASSTSTREQYF. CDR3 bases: TGTGCCAGCAGCACTTCAACTCGGGAGCAGTACTTC. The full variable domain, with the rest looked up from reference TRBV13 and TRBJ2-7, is AAGVIQSPRHLIKEKRETATLKCYPIPRHDTVYWYQQGPGQDPQFLISFYEKMQSDKGSIPDRFSAQQFSDYHSELNMSSLELGDSALYFCASSTSTREQYFGPGTRLTVT.

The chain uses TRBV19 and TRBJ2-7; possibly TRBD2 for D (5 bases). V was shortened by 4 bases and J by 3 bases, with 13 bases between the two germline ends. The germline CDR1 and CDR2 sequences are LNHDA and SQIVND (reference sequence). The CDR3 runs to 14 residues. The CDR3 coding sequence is TGTGCCAGTAGTACGAAACCGGGATTCTACGAGCAGTACTTC. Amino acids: CASSTKPGFYEQYF.